The 11 T cell receptor beta chains given below trace back to one sample, sequenced in a study of tumor and adjacent non-tumor tissue in lung cancer. This sample's RNA came from whole unsorted tissue. More than 3 cm separated this lung sample from the edge of the tumor. The library came from three nested PCR rounds adapted from ARM-PCR protocols. TCRdb re-derived calls from the multiplex PCR reads in MiXCR, one entry per CDR3 protein. Of about 48,000 distinct CDR3 sequences listed, 64% were seen once; the top ten hold about 30%. The sample taken for sequencing was distant non-tumor lung tissue. The receptors shown here come from a woman aged 70-85 years with non-small cell lung cancer.

The V gene is TRBV29-1, the J gene TRBJ1-5; TRBD1 or TRBD2 may be the D gene (5 bases each). The DNA end is more similar to TRBJ2-3, so the J call may be wrong. The CDR3 length is 15 residues. CDR1 and CDR2 (germline): SQVTM, ANQGSEA. In DNA form, the CDR3 reads TGCAGCGTTGTTCTTCAGGGTTATAGCGATCAGCCCCAGTATTTT. Amino acids: CSVVLQGYSDQPQYF.

The chain joins TRBV29-1 to TRBJ1-2, with unresolved D. The CDR3 covers 14 residues. The V end was cut by 3 bases, the J end by 14 bases, with 25 bases between. Germline assignment: CDR1 SQVTM and CDR2 ANQGSEA. The DNA for the CDR3 is TGCAGCGTTGACGTGAATTCCGCAACCAGCGGCTGTACCTTC. Its translation is CSVDVNSATSGCTF.

A note on this clonotype: One end of the junction does not line up with germline, which may come from a read error. The chain uses TRBV10-3 and TRBJ1-5, with a tentative D call TRBD1 (6 bases). Germline loops: CDR1 ENHRY, CDR2 SYGVKD. This CDR3 has 15 amino acids. The CDR3 nucleotides are TGTGCCATCAGTACCTACCGGGACAAAAATCAGCCCCAGCACTTT. Its translation is CAISTYRDKNQPQHF.

In regard to this clonotype: Mismatch with germline at one junction end may stem from a read error. The chain is built from TRBV7-8 and TRBJ2-7; no reliable D call. The CDR3 is 12 residues long. The V gene's germline CDR1 is SGHVS and CDR2 FQNEAQ. For the CDR3, the DNA is TGTGCCAGCAGCATAGCCAACTACGAGCAGTACTTC. It codes for CASSIANYEQYF.

This clonotype showed up many times. The CDR3 region is CASIRRGTTNTEAFF. The CDR3 region has the DNA TGTGCCAGCATTCGAAGGGGGACCACGAACACTGAAGCTTTCTTT. The chain links TRBV6-1 to TRBJ1-1; TRBD1 might be the D (6 bases). There are 15 residues in the CDR3. The germline CDR1 and CDR2 sequences are MNHNS and SASEGT. Trimming shortened V by 7 bases and J by 1 base, and 16 bases separated the two germline ends.

Concerning this clonotype: A much larger clone differs from this one at a single base, so this may be a read error. CDR3 DNA: TGTGCCAGCGGCCTGGACAGGGGGCGGAACACCGGGGAGCTGTTTTTT. As protein: CASGLDRGRNTGELFF. The chain combines TRBV7-8 with TRBJ2-2; the match to TRBD1 covers 11 bases. Unmatched junction bases numbered 6, after V lost 8 bases and J lost 1 base. The CDR3 spans 16 residues. Germline loops: CDR1 SGHVS, CDR2 FQNEAQ.

With respect to this clonotype: At one end, the junction sequence differs from germline, possibly due to a read error. J is TRBJ2-5 and V is TRBV6-5; D perhaps matches TRBD1 (5 bases). This CDR3 comprises 16 residues. Germline V gives CDR1 MNHEY, CDR2 SVGAGI. DNA for the CDR3: TGTGCCAGTAGTTTCTCGTACAGGTCAAGCCAGGAGACCCAGTACTTC. As protein: CASSFSYRSSQETQYF.

The genes are TRBV6-5 and TRBJ2-1; 11 nucleotides line up with TRBD2. The ends lost 0 bases at V and 16 bases at J; junction bases unmatched: 17. Germline V gene data show CDR1 as MNHEY and CDR2 as SVGAGI. The CDR3 runs to 17 residues. The CDR3 sequence: CASSYSMSLAGGNGHFF. The CDR3, as DNA: TGTGCCAGCAGTTACTCGATGAGCTTAGCGGGAGGGAATGGGCATTTCTTC.

The chain couples TRBV13 to TRBJ2-1; D gene unclear. The germline CDR1 and CDR2 sequences are PRHDT and FYEKMQ (reference sequence). The CDR3 sequence is 13 residues long. V was cut by 3 bases and J by 3 bases, with 6 bases left in between. This chain's CDR3 is CASSFTSYNEQFF. CDR3 coding DNA: TGTGCCAGCAGCTTTACCAGCTACAATGAGCAGTTCTTC.

As for this clonotype: A much larger clone lies one base from this, so it may be a read error. The chain carries TRBV7-9 and TRBJ2-1; D could derive from TRBD1 or TRBD2 (5 bases each). CDR3 length: 15 amino acids. CDR1 and CDR2 (germline): SEHNR, FQNEAQ (reference sequence). The CDR3 DNA sequence: TGTGCCAACAGCCCCCGAGGGACGGTCTACAATGAGCAGTTCTTC. Protein sequence: CANSPRGTVYNEQFF.

As for this clonotype: The junction does not match germline at one end; this may be a read error. This rearrangement joins TRBV29-1 to TRBJ2-7; 8 nucleotides align to TRBD2. The germline V gene encodes CDR1 SQVTM and CDR2 ANQGSEA. This CDR3 is 16 amino acids long. The CDR3 DNA reads as TGCAGCGCAAAGAGGTTGCGGGAGGACAGCTCCTACAAGCAATACTTC. This sequence encodes CSAKRLREDSSYKQYF.